Listed below are T cell receptor beta chains from one sample, sequenced in a study of T-cell memory formation after mild COVID-19. TCRdb re-called the 5' RACE reads with MiXCR, one entry per CDR3 protein. This sample has 350,000 to 450,000 distinct CDR3 sequences, with approximately 25% found just once. The specimen was PBMCs or a T cell subset sorted from them (not recorded which). The source is an adult woman who had mild COVID-19 (a few samples of this study predate the infection). Cell type and time point are not known. The CDR3 runs from the conserved cysteine through the conserved F or W. The D gene is left open where the match is weak. Part of the rows lack a size; the others show once, few, many or a class for expanded clones.

TRBJ2-7 | TRBD1 | TRBV18 | - | TGTGCCAGCTCACCACTCCCCAGTCAGGGGGCCGGCAACGAGCAGTACTTC | CASSPLPSQGAGNEQYF
TRBJ2-3 | - | TRBV5-1 | few | TGCGCCAGCAGCTTGGGAGTGGGGGCCGCGGGAGATACGCAGTATTTT | CASSLGVGAAGDTQYF
TRBJ2-2 | - | TRBV6-6 | many | TGTGCCAGCCTACTATGGGGGGCGCGAGGCACCGGGGAGCTGTTTTTT | CASLLWGARGTGELFF
TRBJ2-7 | TRBD2 | TRBV12-3/TRBV12-4 | - | TGTGCCAGTTCTACTAGCGGGAGTGGCGAGCAGTACTTC | CASSTSGSGEQYF
TRBJ1-6 | TRBD1 | TRBV12-3/TRBV12-4 | - | TGTGCCAGCAGTCGTACAGGGGAATCACCCCTCCACTTT | CASSRTGESPLHF
TRBJ2-7 | - | TRBV20-1 | - | TGCAGTGCTAGCGGTACCCAGGGCTACGAGCAGTACTTC | CSASGTQGYEQYF
TRBJ2-7 | TRBD2 | TRBV20-1 | - | TGCAGTGCTAGGGGGACTAGCGGGAGAGGGAGAAACGAGCAGTACTTC | CSARGTSGRGRNEQYF
TRBJ2-1 | TRBD2 | TRBV24-1 | - | TGTGCCACCAGTGATTCGGTTTCTAGCGGGAGGTATAATGAGCAGTTCTTC | CATSDSVSSGRYNEQFF
TRBJ1-5 | - | TRBV4-3 | - | TGCGCCAGCAGCCAAGATTGGGCGGCCAGGAATCAGCCCCAGCATTTT | CASSQDWAARNQPQHF
TRBJ2-5 | - | TRBV20-1 | - | TGCAGTGCCATACGGGACTTCCAAGAGACCCAGTACTTC | CSAIRDFQETQYF
TRBJ2-1 | - | TRBV4-1 | few | TGCGCCAGCAGCCAAGGTGAGGGCTGGGAGCAGTTCTTC | CASSQGEGWEQFF
TRBJ2-3 | TRBD2 | TRBV4-2 | - | TGTGCCAGCAGCCACGGGACTAGCGGGAGTGATACGCAGTATTTT | CASSHGTSGSDTQYF
TRBJ2-7 | - | TRBV24-1 | - | TGTGCCACCAGCGGGACCCTTACACCATACGAGCAGTACTTC | CATSGTLTPYEQYF
TRBJ2-1 | - | TRBV6-2/TRBV6-3 | few | TGTGCCAGCAGCCCCTCCACTATTAACAATGAGCAGTTCTTC | CASSPSTINNEQFF
TRBJ1-2 | - | TRBV5-5 | - | TGTGCCAGCAGCTTGGAACTGAGGAACTATGGCTACACCTTC | CASSLELRNYGYTF
TRBJ2-3 | TRBD2 | TRBV25-1 | - | TGTGCCAGCAGGGGCGGGACTATAAGCACAGATACGCAGTATTTT | CASRGGTISTDTQYF
TRBJ2-2 | - | TRBV7-9 | few | TGTGCCAGCAGTTTAACAGCGACGAACACCGGGGAGCTGTTTTTT | CASSLTATNTGELFF
TRBJ2-3 | TRBD2 | TRBV12-3/TRBV12-4 | few | TGTGCCAGCACCGTGACTAGCGGGGCCACAGATACGCAGTATTTT | CASTVTSGATDTQYF
TRBJ2-5 | TRBD2 | TRBV5-4 | few | TGTGCCAGCAGCCCCCCGGGACTAGGTGGCCAAGAGACCCAGTACTTC | CASSPPGLGGQETQYF
TRBJ2-1 | TRBD2 | TRBV6-2/TRBV6-3 | - | TGTGCCAGCAGCGACTTACTGGCGGGAGGTGTCAATGAGCAGTTCTTC | CASSDLLAGGVNEQFF
TRBJ2-3 | TRBD1 | TRBV11-3 | - | TGTGCCAGCAGCTCCCGGGACAGGGACACAGATACGCAGTATTTT | CASSSRDRDTDTQYF
TRBJ1-1 | TRBD1 | TRBV6-5 | few | TGTGCCAGCAGTTTAACCGGGACAGGGGGGACTGAAGCTTTCTTT | CASSLTGTGGTEAFF